This TCR beta chain was captured by sequencing in a study of Graves' ophthalmopathy and Graves' hyperthyroidism. This clonotype was detected a few times. CDR3 regions of TCR beta were amplified from RNA transcripts. HTBI-primed first-round RT-PCR preceded second-round multiplex PCR. TCRdb re-derived calls from the multiplex PCR reads in MiXCR, one entry per CDR3 protein. This table holds around 1.1 million distinct CDR3 sequences, about 35% found once. V lost 3 bases to trimming and J lost 7 bases, with 10 bases between them. This CDR3 has 14 residues. Per the germline V gene, CDR1 is WNHNN and CDR2 is SYGVQD (reference sequence).

The specimen sequenced was peripheral blood or thyroid tissue (not recorded which). The source is an adult man with Graves' hyperthyroidism. The gene calls are TRBV10-1 and TRBJ1-6; D is possibly TRBD1 (6 bases). CDR3 amino acids: CASSDGQWNSPLHF. The CDR3 DNA is TGCGCCAGCAGTGACGGACAGTGGAATTCACCCCTCCACTTT.